Following are 13 T cell receptor beta chains from one sample sequenced in a study of cytomegalovirus exposure and HLA in healthy donors. PCR involved 60 Vbeta and 13 Jbeta primers. TCRdb's copy holds only in-frame clones and misses some; the assay was immunoSEQ multiplex PCR. The data contain about 190,000 clones, about 86% of them singletons. Input material: PBMCs. The receptors originated from a woman aged 25-40 years in good health and CMV-seronegative.

The gene calls are TRBV28 and TRBJ1-5; no reliable D call. Trimming cost V 6 bases and J 3 bases, with 12 bases left between them. The CDR3 covers 14 residues. CDR1 is MDHEN, CDR2 SYDVKM, per germline. CDR3 in DNA: TGTGCCAGCAGACCAGGCACAGTCAATCAGCCCCAGCATTTT. Translation: CASRPGTVNQPQHF.

The chain combines TRBV6-5 with TRBJ2-1; possibly TRBD1 for D (5 bases). Trimming stripped 2 bases from V and 5 bases from J, with 10 bases between. Germline assignment: CDR1 MNHEY and CDR2 SVGAGI. This CDR3 region has 14 residues. CDR3 sequence (DNA): TGTGCCAGCAGTTACGGACGGACAAACAATGAGCAGTTCTTC. Residues: CASSYGRTNNEQFF.

V and J are TRBV5-1 and TRBJ1-2; D is unresolved. V was shortened by 0 bases and J by 0 bases, with 6 bases between the two germline ends. CDR3 length: 14 amino acids. Germline V gives CDR1 SGHRS, CDR2 YFSETQ. CDR3 in amino acids: CASSLDSPNYGYTF. CDR3 coding DNA: TGCGCCAGCAGCTTGGACAGCCCTAACTATGGCTACACCTTC.

This clone showed up just once. The chain couples TRBV6-4 to TRBJ2-7; TRBD1 matches 10 bases. V lost 8 bases, J lost 2 bases, and 15 bases stayed unmatched. CDR1 and CDR2 from the germline V gene are MRHNA and SNTAGT. This CDR3 has 17 residues. The CDR3 protein is CASAHYLPGQGPYEQYF. CDR3 in DNA: TGTGCCAGCGCACATTACCTACCGGGACAGGGGCCCTACGAGCAGTACTTC.

Notes on this clone: One junction end disagrees with the germline gene, perhaps due to a read error. This rearrangement joins TRBV4-1 to TRBJ1-1; weak D call: TRBD1 (5 bases). Germline V gene sequence: CDR1 MGHRA, CDR2 YSYEKL. This CDR3 is 17 amino acids long. The CDR3 here is CASSLRKTSGMDTEASF. The DNA of the CDR3 is TGCGCCAGCAGCCTTAGAAAAACGTCGGGTATGGACACTGAAGCTTCCTTT.

The chain couples TRBV29-1 to TRBJ1-4; possible D gene TRBD1, 6 bases. The CDR3 has 15 amino acids. Per germline, CDR1 SQVTM and CDR2 ANQGSEA. V was shortened by 1 base and J by 7 bases, with 16 bases between the two germline ends. CDR3 residues: CSVEGVRAGVEKLFF. CDR3 DNA sequence: TGCAGCGTTGAAGGAGTAAGGGCAGGGGTTGAAAAACTGTTTTTT.

This clone was observed a few times. The chain carries TRBV28 and TRBJ2-7, with a weak D call TRBD2 (6 bases). V lost 6 bases and J 7 bases, leaving 22 bases between the germline ends. This CDR3 region has 15 residues. Per germline, CDR1 MDHEN and CDR2 SYDVKM. The CDR3 loop reads CASSPAGSQLGEQYF. Here the CDR3 DNA reads TGTGCCAGCAGCCCCGCCGGGAGCCAACTGGGGGAGCAGTACTTC.

The chain employs TRBV6-5 and TRBJ1-2; 8 bases agree with TRBD1. J lost 4 bases, V lost 6 bases, and 10 bases had no gene match. Germline CDR1 MNHEY, CDR2 SVGAGI. The CDR3 contains 15 residues. DNA of the CDR3: TGTGCCAGCAGGCCGTTGACAGGGGAAGTCTATGGCTACACCTTC. This gives the protein CASRPLTGEVYGYTF.

This chain uses TRBV7-9 with TRBJ2-7; D may be TRBD2 (6 bases). This CDR3 is 14 amino acids long. Germline CDR1 and CDR2: SEHNR and FQNEAQ (reference sequence). V shed 3 bases and J shed 3 bases, with 12 bases lying between them. In nucleotides, the CDR3 is TGTGCCAGCAGCTTGGAGGAGGGGTACTACGAGCAGTACTTC. Translation: CASSLEEGYYEQYF.

The chain joins TRBV4-1 to TRBJ1-3, with TRBD1 as a possible D gene (6 bases). V lost 0 bases and J lost 0, with 15 bases in between. Germline values: CDR1 MGHRA, CDR2 YSYEKL. The CDR3 is 18 amino acids. As DNA, the CDR3 is TGCGCCAGCAGCCAAGATGAAGGACCAGGGGTCTCTGGAAACACCATATATTTT. This codes for CASSQDEGPGVSGNTIYF.

The chain couples TRBV5-8 to TRBJ1-6; D not certain. V was clipped by 4 bases and J by 14 bases, with 16 bases between them. The CDR3 is 13 residues long. Germline values: CDR1 SGHTS, CDR2 YDEGEE. The CDR3 DNA sequence: TGTGCCAGCAGCCACCCTAACTACGGGGCCCTCCACTTT. Amino acids: CASSHPNYGALHF.

The rearrangement links TRBV27 to TRBJ1-3; no clear D. V dropped 5 bases and J dropped 2 bases, with 10 bases sitting between them. Germline values: CDR1 MNHEY, CDR2 SMNVEV (reference sequence). The CDR3 runs to 14 residues. Here the CDR3 reads CASSPRLAGNTIYF. DNA for the CDR3: TGTGCCAGCAGTCCCCGACTCGCTGGAAACACCATATATTTT.

The J gene is TRBJ2-7, the V gene TRBV11-2; D unclear. Germline V gene sequence: CDR1 SGHAT, CDR2 FQNNGV. The CDR3 covers 12 residues. The V end was cut by 5 bases, the J end by 3 bases, with 8 bases between. CDR3 nucleotide sequence: TGTGCCAGCAGCCCCCCCCACTACGAGCAGTACTTC. This translates into CASSPPHYEQYF.